A single sample gave rise to the 3 T cell receptor beta chains below, sequenced in a study of cytotoxic CD8 clonotypes in ibrutinib-treated CLL. Assay used: immunoSEQ multiplex PCR; TCRdb lists only in-frame clones, some missing. The sample contains some 200,000 clones, around 70% of which appear only once. The sample in question was PBMCs, obtained after 24 months of ibrutinib treatment. The receptor set was obtained from a human donor with chronic lymphocytic leukemia.

The chain combines TRBV6-1 with TRBJ2-7, with D maybe TRBD1 (5 bases). V dropped 6 bases and J dropped 2 bases, with 14 bases sitting between them. Germline CDR1 is MNHNS and CDR2 is SASEGT. CDR3 length: 14 amino acids. CDR3 nucleotide sequence: TGTGCCAGCAGACCTAGGGGTTATACCTACGAGCAGTACTTC. Encoded protein: CASRPRGYTYEQYF.

The J gene is TRBJ1-1, the V gene TRBV7-9; D is uncertain. CDR1 is SEHNR, CDR2 FQNEAQ, per germline (reference sequence). The CDR3 is made up of 14 amino acids. The V end was cut by 2 bases, the J end by 7 bases, with 14 bases between. The CDR3 loop reads CASSLSSGFLEAFF. The CDR3 DNA reads as TGTGCCAGCAGCTTAAGCAGCGGGTTCCTTGAAGCTTTCTTT.

The CDR3, as DNA: TGTGCCAGCAGTACATCTCTAGCGGGTTCTTTCTACGAGCAGTACTTC. Protein: CASSTSLAGSFYEQYF. The chain recombines TRBV28 with TRBJ2-7, with TRBD2 matching over 8 bases. The J segment lost 3 bases and the V segment lost 5 bases, leaving 12 bases of the junction unmatched. There are 16 residues in the CDR3. Germline-derived CDR1 and CDR2 are MDHEN and SYDVKM.